The 9 T cell receptor beta chains presented below share a single source sample, sequenced in a study of identifying expanded T cells in peripheral blood. TCRdb's table, derived via immunoSEQ multiplex PCR, lists solely in-frame clones and lacks some. Among more than 70,000 clones, about 90% were seen once, and the ten largest hold about 5.6%. Sequenced sample: blood. All receptors come from a person between 18 and 75 years old in good health.

As for this clone: Other DNA sequences from this sample encode an identical CDR3 as well. The chain employs TRBV18 and TRBJ2-2; D unclear. CDR3 length: 12 residues. Deletions cut 3 bases from V and 4 bases from J, with 3 bases between. CDR1 KGHSH and CDR2 LQKENI come from the germline V gene. This CDR3 is CASSPLTGELFF. The CDR3 DNA follows: TGTGCCAGCTCACCTCTCACCGGGGAGCTGTTTTTT.

The rearrangement links TRBV7-9 to TRBJ2-5, with D perhaps assigned TRBD1 or TRBD2 (5 bases each). V lost 3 bases and J 5 bases, leaving 19 bases between the germline ends. This CDR3 is built from 16 residues. The V gene's germline CDR1 is SEHNR and CDR2 FQNEAQ (reference sequence). CDR3 region: CASSLGRTGLGETQYF. As DNA, the CDR3 is TGTGCCAGCAGCTTGGGGCGGACTGGGCTGGGGGAGACCCAGTACTTC.

The chain links TRBV6-5 to TRBJ2-1, with 9 nucleotides matching TRBD2. Unmatched junction bases numbered 7, after V lost 0 bases and J lost 7 bases. The germline gives CDR1 MNHEY, CDR2 SVGAGI. This CDR3 contains 16 residues. For the CDR3, the DNA is TGTGCCAGCAGTTACTCCCCCCGCGGGGGGGTAAATGAGCAGTTCTTC. This translates into CASSYSPRGGVNEQFF.

This clone is a singleton in its sample. The chain combines TRBV4-3 with TRBJ1-5, with D tentatively TRBD1 (5 bases). This CDR3 has 18 amino acids. With 0 bases removed from V and 6 bases from J, the gap between germline ends came to 21 bases. The germline gives CDR1 LGHNA, CDR2 YSLEER. In DNA form, the CDR3 reads TGCGCCAGCAGCCAAGACTTGGGACGGTTATGGGGTGGTCAGCCCCAGCATTTT. Protein product: CASSQDLGRLWGGQPQHF.

This clone was detected a few times. This chain connects TRBV6-5 to TRBJ2-7, with 9 positions matching TRBD1. Trimming took 0 bases from V and 4 from J; bases not matched to a gene: 4. The CDR3 loop spans 15 amino acids. Germline V CDR1 and CDR2: MNHEY, SVGAGI. Written as DNA, the CDR3 is TGTGCCAGCAGTTACTCGACAGGGGGTTTTTACGAGCAGTACTTC. Encoded protein: CASSYSTGGFYEQYF.

Only a few counts were recorded for this clone. CDR3 sequence (DNA): TGTGCCAGCAGGAAGGACTGGGTGAACACTGAAGCTTTCTTT. Translating it yields CASRKDWVNTEAFF. The rearrangement uses TRBV2 and TRBJ1-1; D remains ambiguous. The CDR3 covers 14 residues. The V end lost 6 bases, the J end lost 0 bases, and 11 bases lay between the germline ends. CDR1 is SNHLY and CDR2 is FYNNEI in the germline V gene.

This chain joins TRBV6-1 and TRBJ1-1; TRBD1 aligns across 8 bases. V lost 10 bases, J lost 4 bases, and 11 bases stayed unmatched. Germline V lookup: CDR1 MNHNS, CDR2 SASEGT. The CDR3 sequence is 14 residues long. CDR3 in amino acids: CATQGARMGTEAFF. In DNA form, the CDR3 reads TGTGCCACCCAGGGGGCGCGGATGGGCACTGAAGCTTTCTTT.

The chain recombines TRBV5-1 with TRBJ2-7; 7 bases are shared with TRBD1. This CDR3 spans 17 amino acids. V trimming: 3 bases; J trimming: 7 bases; junction bases outside the gene matches: 19. Germline-derived CDR1 and CDR2 are SGHRS and YFSETQ. The CDR3 region is CASSSPVRGTITGEQYF. In DNA, the CDR3 is TGCGCCAGCAGCTCGCCAGTCAGGGGGACCATAACGGGGGAGCAGTACTTC. The complete variable domain, with remaining parts taken from reference TRBV5-1 and TRBJ2-7, reads KAGVTQTPRYLIKTRGQQVTLSCSPISGHRSVSWYQQTPGQGLQFLFEYFSETQRNKGNFPGRFSGRQFSNSRSEMNVSTLELGDSALYLCASSSPVRGTITGEQYFGPGTRLTVT.

The V call is TRBV6-5, the J call TRBJ1-5, with D unclear. CDR1 and CDR2 from the germline V gene are MNHEY and SVGAGI. CDR3 size: 13 residues. V was shortened by 2 bases and J by 6 bases, with 8 bases between the two germline ends. DNA of the CDR3: TGTGCCAGCAGTTACGGAGGTTTTCAGCCCCAGCATTTT. It encodes CASSYGGFQPQHF.